This entry concerns a single T cell receptor (beta chain). The clone's antigen remains unknown. No clone much larger than this one lies a single base away; base qualities are absent. This sample was taken from a study of T cells after yellow fever vaccination (dated 2019 in TCRdb). With respect to the entire study: The SMART-Seq v4 Ultra Low Input RNA kit was used to prepare libraries from fractions with low cell numbers. Bulk TCR alpha and beta repertoires were sequenced longitudinally to track T-cell clones before and after primary and booster YFV17D yellow fever vaccination. Blood was collected at multiple timepoints before and after primary and secondary immunization, and bulk PBMC replicates and cell subsets were isolated. The cohort comprised two healthy male donors, one aged 18 to 29 and one aged 30 to 40 years.

Broad study findings and their caveats: After the booster, most of the clones that had expanded following primary vaccination were detected again (around 95% of CD4 and 80% to 90% of CD8), which suggests that memory was broadly maintained. Computational filtering was required because FACS-sorted repertoires could contain abundant contaminating clonotypes from the bulk population. Because the study included only a couple of donors, the extent to which the findings can be generalized is limited. A small share of clonotypes occurred in both CD4 and CD8 compartments, likely arising from convergent recombination. The secondary T-cell response was weaker than the primary response but faster, peaking on day 5 instead of day 15.

V is clipped by 5 bases and J by 0 bases, and the sequence between their germline boundaries is 11 bases long. CDR3 length: 15 amino acids, cysteine to phenylalanine. The sequence is cut down to CDR3 DNA, 45 bases in frame from base 1. The treatment or condition label, read with the paper, signifies: live attenuated yellow fever vaccine strain. Two biological replicates of bulk PBMCs were collected at each blood-draw timepoint. PBMCs were isolated from peripheral blood using a standard Ficoll-Paque protocol. TriZol was used to extract RNA from bulk PBMCs, CD4 and CD8 fractions, and dextramer-positive and dextramer-negative fractions. TCR cDNA was synthesized by 5'RACE template switching, which introduced a universal primer site and unique molecular identifiers. Priming of cDNA synthesis was performed from both the TCR alpha and TCR beta constant segments. Library amplification used two PCR steps, and the second PCR step added sample barcodes and sequencing adapters. Libraries were sequenced on Illumina HiSeq 2500 (2x100 bp) or NovaSeq (2x150 bp). Per the authors' processing: Reads were demultiplexed and collapsed into UMI consensus sequences with MIGEC, and V(D)J alignment was performed with MiXCR. Using edgeR on replicate PBMC samples, clonotypes were called vaccine-responding if FDR was below 0.01 and the log2 fold change was above 5 up to day 15. CD4 or CD8 identity was assigned to each bulk clonotype according to whether the clonotype was present at higher abundance in the sequenced CD4 repertoire or the sequenced CD8 repertoire. TCRdb reran the public reads through fastp at Q25 and MiXCR, keeping productive beta chains. Each record represents a unique CDR3 protein, reported with the most common genes and DNA among its rows. TCRdb's processing, not the authors', yielded these V and J calls. In all, the sample holds 350,000 or so distinct CDR3 sequences, and less than 9.5% of those were seen once. Under 20% of the sample belongs to the ten largest clones.

The sequences come from PBMCs, collected about 41 days after the first yellow fever vaccination. The chain is assembled from TRBV12-3 or TRBV12-4 and TRBJ1-5, with no D gene named confidently. The TCR sequence derives from a man between 18 and 35 years old who received the YFV17D yellow fever vaccine. The CDR3 in this case is CASSPSGYSNQPQHF. The DNA is TGTGCCAGCAGTCCATCGGGGTATAGCAATCAGCCCCAGCATTTT.